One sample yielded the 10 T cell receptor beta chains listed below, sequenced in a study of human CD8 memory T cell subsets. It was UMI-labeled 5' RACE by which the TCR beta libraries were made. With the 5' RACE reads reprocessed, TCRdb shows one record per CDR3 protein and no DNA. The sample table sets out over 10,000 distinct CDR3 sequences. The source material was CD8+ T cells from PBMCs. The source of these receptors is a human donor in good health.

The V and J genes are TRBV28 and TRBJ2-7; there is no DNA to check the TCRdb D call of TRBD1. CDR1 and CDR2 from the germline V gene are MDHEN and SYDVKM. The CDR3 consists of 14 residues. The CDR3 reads CASSLSGTVYEQYF. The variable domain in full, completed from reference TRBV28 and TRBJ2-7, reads DVKVTQSSRYLVKRTGEKVFLECVQDMDHENMFWYRQDPGLGLRLIYFSYDVKMKEKGDIPEGYSVSREKKERFSLILESASTNQTSMYLCASSLSGTVYEQYFGPGTRLTVT.

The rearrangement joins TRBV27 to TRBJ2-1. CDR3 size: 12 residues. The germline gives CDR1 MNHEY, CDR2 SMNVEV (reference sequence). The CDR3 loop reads CASSLPYNEQFF.

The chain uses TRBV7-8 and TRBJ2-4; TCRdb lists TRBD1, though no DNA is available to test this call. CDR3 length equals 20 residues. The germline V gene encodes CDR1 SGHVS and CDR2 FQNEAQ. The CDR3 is CASSLPRQGSGSVAKNIQYF.

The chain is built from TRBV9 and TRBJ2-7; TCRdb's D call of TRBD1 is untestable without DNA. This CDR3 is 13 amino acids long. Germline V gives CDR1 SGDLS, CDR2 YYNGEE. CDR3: CASSVMGGGEQYF.

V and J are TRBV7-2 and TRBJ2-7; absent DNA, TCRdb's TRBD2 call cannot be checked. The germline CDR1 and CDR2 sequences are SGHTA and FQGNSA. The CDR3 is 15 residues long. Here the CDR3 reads CASSVTSGSGSEQYF.

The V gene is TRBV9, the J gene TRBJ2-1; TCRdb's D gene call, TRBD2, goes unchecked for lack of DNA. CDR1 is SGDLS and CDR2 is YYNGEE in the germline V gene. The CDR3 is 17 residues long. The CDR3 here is CASSVDSGTSGHNEQFF. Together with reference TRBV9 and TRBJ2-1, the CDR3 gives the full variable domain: DSGVTQTPKHLITATGQRVTLRCSPRSGDLSVYWYQQSLDQGLQFLIQYYNGEERAKGNILERFSAQQFPDLHSELNLSSLELGDSALYFCASSVDSGTSGHNEQFFGPGTRLTVL.

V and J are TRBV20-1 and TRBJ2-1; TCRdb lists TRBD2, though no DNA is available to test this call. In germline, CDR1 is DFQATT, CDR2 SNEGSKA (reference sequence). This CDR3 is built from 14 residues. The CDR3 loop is CSARLLAGVNEQFF.

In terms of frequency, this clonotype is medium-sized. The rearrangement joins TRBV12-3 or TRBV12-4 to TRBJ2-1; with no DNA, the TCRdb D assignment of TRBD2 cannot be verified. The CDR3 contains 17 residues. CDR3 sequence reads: CASSLPPLAGELNEQFF.

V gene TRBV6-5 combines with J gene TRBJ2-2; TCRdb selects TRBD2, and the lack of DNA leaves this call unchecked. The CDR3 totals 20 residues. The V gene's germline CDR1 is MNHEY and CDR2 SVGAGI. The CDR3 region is CASSSDPTSGRGANTGELFF.

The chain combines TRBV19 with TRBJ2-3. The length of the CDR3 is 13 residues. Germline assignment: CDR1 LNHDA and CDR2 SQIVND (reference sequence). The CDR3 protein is CASKRSSTDTQYF.